The present entry profiles one T cell receptor (beta chain) with its context. In the same sample, other DNA sequences code for this CDR3. The data originate from a study of blood T cell repertoires in COVID-19. On the study more broadly: Sites in the United States, Italy and Spain provided acute and convalescent COVID-19 samples. PBMCs, B-cell-depleted T cells, or T cells provided the cDNA or gDNA that made up the material.

Germline V gene lookup returns CDR1 MNHEY and CDR2 SVGEGT. The length of the CDR3 is 13 residues. The trim removed 4 bases at V and 7 bases at J, leaving 7 bases unmatched. As processed by the authors: Estimated nucleated cell counts came from reference gene primer amplification. Profiled with immunoSEQ multiplex PCR; TCRdb holds only in-frame clones, not every one. V and J calls and clone size are copied from that table; D and trimming were computed from the DNA. The sample has roughly 180,000 clones; roughly 79% are singletons. Sequenced sample: peripheral blood. The sequence was obtained from a man in his sixties with active or convalescent COVID-19. The chain joins TRBV6-2 or TRBV6-3 to TRBJ2-7, with 7 bases fitting TRBD1. The DNA of the CDR3 is TGTGCCAGCAGTTCCAGGCAGGGGGAAGAGCAGTACTTC. It specifies CASSSRQGEEQYF.